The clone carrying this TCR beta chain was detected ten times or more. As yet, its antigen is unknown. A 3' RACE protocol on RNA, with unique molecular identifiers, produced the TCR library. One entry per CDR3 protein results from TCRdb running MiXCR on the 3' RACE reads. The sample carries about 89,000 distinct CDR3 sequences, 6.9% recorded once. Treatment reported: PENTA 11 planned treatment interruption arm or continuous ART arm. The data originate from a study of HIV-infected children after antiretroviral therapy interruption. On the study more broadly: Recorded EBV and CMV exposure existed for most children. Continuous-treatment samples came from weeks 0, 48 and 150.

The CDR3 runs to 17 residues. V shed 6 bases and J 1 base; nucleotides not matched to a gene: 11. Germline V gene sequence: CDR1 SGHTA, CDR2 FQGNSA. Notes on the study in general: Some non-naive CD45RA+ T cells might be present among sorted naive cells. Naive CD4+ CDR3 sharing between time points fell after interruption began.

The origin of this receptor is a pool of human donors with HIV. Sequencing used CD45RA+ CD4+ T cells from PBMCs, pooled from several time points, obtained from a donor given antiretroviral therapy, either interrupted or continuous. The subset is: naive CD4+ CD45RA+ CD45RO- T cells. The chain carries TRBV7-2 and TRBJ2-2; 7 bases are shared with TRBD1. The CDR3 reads CASSADPGQWNTGELFF. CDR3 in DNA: TGTGCCAGCAGTGCTGACCCGGGACAGTGGAACACCGGGGAGCTGTTTTTT.